This TCR beta chain was captured by sequencing in a study of OX40 agonist ivuxolimab in advanced cancers. Study-level information: Antecedent anti-PD-1, anti-PD-L1 or anti-CTLA-4 therapy was permissible, with roughly 36% having received some.

This clone was seen a few times. The antigen is unknown. The study, taken as a whole, reports: Among patients with partial responses at 0.1-3.0 mg/kg, clonal expansion was among the lowest.

TCRdb keeps only in-frame clones here, not all; method: immunoSEQ multiplex PCR. Of some 74,000 clones listed, roughly 88% are singletons. From germline, CDR1 is GTSNPN and CDR2 SVGIG (reference sequence). Between the trimmed V and J ends, which lost 0 bases and 2 bases, there was a span of 8 bases. There are 14 residues in the CDR3. The material was CD4+ or CD8+ T cells sorted from blood, obtained in a trial of the OX40 agonist ivuxolimab. The receptor's source is an adult with an advanced solid tumor such as melanoma, head and neck, liver or kidney cancer. This rearrangement joins TRBV30 to TRBJ1-5; the D is unclear. The CDR3 DNA reads TGTGCCTGGAGTGTCGGGAACGGCAATCAGCCCCAGCATTTT. It specifies CAWSVGNGNQPQHF.